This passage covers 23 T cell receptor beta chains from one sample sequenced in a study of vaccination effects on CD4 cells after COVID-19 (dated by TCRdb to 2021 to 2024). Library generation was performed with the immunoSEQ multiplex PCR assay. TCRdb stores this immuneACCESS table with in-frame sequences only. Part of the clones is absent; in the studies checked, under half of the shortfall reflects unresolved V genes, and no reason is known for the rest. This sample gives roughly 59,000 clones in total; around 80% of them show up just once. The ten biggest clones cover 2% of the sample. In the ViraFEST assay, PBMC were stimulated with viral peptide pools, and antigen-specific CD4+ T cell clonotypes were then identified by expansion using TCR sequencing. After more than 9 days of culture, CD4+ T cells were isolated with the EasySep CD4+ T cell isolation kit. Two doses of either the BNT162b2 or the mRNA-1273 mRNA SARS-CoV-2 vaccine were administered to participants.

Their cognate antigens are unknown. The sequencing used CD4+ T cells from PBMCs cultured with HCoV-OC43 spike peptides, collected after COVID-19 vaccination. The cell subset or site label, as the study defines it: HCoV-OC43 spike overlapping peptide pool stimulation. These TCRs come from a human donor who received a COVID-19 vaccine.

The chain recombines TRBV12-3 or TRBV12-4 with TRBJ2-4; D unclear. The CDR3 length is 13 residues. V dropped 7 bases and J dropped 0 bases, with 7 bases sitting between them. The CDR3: CASTRQAKNIQYF. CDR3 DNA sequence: TGTGCCAGCACTAGACAAGCCAAAAACATTCAGTACTTC.

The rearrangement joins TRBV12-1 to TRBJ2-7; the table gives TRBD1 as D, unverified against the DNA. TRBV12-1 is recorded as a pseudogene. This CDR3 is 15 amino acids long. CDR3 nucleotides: TGTGCCAGCAGCGACCCCCAGGGGCCGGGGTACGAGCAGTACGTC. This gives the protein CASSDPQGPGYEQYV.

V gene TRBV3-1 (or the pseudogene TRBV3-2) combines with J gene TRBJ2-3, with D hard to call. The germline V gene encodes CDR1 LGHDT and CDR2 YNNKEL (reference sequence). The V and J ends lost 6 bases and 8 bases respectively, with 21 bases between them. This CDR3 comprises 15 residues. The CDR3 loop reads CASRSANLGFGTQYF. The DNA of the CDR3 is TGTGCCAGCAGGAGCGCGAACCTGGGGTTCGGTACGCAGTATTTT.

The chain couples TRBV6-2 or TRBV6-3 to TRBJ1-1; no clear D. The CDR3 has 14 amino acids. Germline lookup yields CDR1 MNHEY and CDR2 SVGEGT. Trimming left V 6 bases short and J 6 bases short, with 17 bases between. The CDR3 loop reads CASSPASVVAEAFF. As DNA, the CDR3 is TGTGCCAGCAGCCCTGCATCAGTCGTGGCTGAAGCTTTCTTT.

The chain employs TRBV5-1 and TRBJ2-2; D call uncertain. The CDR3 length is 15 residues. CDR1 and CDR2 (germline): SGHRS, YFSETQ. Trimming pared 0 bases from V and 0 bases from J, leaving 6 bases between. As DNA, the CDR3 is TGCGCCAGCAGCTTGGATAACCCGAACACCGGGGAGCTGTTTTTT. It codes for CASSLDNPNTGELFF.

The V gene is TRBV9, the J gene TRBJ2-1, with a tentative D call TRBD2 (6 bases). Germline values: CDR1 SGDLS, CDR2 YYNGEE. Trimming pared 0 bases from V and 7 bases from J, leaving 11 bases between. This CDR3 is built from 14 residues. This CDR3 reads CASSVGRGRNEQFF. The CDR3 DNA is TGTGCCAGCAGCGTAGGGCGGGGCAGAAATGAGCAGTTCTTC. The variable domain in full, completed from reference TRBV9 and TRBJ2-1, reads DSGVTQTPKHLITATGQRVTLRCSPRSGDLSVYWYQQSLDQGLQFLIQYYNGEERAKGNILERFSAQQFPDLHSELNLSSLELGDSALYFCASSVGRGRNEQFFGPGTRLTVL.

The CDR3 region has the DNA TGTGCCAGCAGCTTAGTTCGGCAACCGGGATCCCAAGAGACCCAGTACTTC. Its translation is CASSLVRQPGSQETQYF. The chain carries TRBV7-9 and TRBJ2-5; TRBD2 is a possible D gene (5 bases). Between the trimmed V and J ends, which lost 1 base and 1 base, there was a span of 16 bases. CDR1 and CDR2 from the germline V gene are SEHNR and FQNEAQ (reference sequence). The CDR3 loop spans 17 amino acids.

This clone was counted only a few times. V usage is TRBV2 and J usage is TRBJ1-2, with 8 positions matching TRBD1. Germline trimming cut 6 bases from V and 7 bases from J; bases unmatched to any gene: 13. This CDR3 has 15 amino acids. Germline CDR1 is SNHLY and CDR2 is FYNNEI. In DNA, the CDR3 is TGTGCCAGCAGAGTCAGAAGGGACAGGCCTCTTGGCTACACCTTC. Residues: CASRVRRDRPLGYTF.

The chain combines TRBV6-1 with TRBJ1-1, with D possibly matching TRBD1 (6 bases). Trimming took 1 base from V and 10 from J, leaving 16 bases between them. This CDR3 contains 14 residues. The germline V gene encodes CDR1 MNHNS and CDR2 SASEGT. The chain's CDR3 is CASSEVRAGEVAFF. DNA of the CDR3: TGTGCCAGCAGTGAAGTAAGAGCAGGGGAGGTAGCTTTCTTT.

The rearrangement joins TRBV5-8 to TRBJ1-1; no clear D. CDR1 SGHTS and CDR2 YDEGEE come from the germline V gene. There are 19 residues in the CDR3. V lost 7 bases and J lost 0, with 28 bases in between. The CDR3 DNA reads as TGTGCCAGCCCCCTTGGAGGTTTTAAAATGTCGGAAATGAACACTGAAGCTTTCTTT. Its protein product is CASPLGGFKMSEMNTEAFF.

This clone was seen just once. CDR3 protein: CASRPRDGLNYGYTF. CDR3 in DNA: TGTGCCAGCAGACCCCGGGACGGACTTAACTATGGCTACACCTTC. V usage is TRBV2 and J usage is TRBJ1-2; D is possibly TRBD1 (5 bases). V was shortened by 6 bases and J by 1 base, with 15 bases between the two germline ends. The CDR3 length is 15 residues. Per the germline V gene, CDR1 is SNHLY and CDR2 is FYNNEI.

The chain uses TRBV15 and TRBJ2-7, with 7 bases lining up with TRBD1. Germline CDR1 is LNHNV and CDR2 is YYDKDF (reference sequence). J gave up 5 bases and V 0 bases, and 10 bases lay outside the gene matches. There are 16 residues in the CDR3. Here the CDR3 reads CATSRDRGLGSHEQYV. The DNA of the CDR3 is TGTGCCACCAGCAGAGATAGGGGGCTGGGGTCCCACGAGCAGTACGTC.

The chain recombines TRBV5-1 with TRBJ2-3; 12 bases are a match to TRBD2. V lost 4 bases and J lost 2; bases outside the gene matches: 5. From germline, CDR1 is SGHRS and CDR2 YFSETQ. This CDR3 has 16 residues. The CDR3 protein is CASSPGLAGFTDTQYF. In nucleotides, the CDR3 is TGCGCCAGCAGCCCGGGACTAGCGGGCTTCACAGATACGCAGTATTTT.

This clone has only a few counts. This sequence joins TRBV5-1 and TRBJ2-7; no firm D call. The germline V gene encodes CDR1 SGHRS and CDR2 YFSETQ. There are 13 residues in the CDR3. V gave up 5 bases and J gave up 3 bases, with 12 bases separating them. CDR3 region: CASSRGEFYEQYV. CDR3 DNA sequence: TGCGCCAGCAGTCGTGGGGAATTCTACGAGCAGTACGTC.

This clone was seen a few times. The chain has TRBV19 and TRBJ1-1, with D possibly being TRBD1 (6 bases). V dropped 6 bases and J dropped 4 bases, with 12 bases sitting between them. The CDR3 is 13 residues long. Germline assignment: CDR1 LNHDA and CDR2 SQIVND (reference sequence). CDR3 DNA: TGTGCCAGTAGAGTACAGGGATCCACTGAAGCTTTCTTT. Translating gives CASRVQGSTEAFF.

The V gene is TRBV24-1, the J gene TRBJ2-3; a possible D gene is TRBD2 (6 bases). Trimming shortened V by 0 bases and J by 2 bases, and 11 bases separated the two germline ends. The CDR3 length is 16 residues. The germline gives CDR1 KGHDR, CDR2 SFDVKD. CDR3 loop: CATSDLGGEPTDTQYF. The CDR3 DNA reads TGTGCCACCAGTGATTTGGGCGGGGAACCCACAGATACGCAGTATTTT.

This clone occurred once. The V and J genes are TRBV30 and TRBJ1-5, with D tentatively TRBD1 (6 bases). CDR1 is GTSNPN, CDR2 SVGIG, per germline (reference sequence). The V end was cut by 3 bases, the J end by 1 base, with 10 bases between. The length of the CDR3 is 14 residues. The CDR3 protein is CAWSGQLSNQPQHF. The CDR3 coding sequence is TGTGCCTGGAGCGGACAGTTGAGCAATCAGCCCCAGCATTTT.

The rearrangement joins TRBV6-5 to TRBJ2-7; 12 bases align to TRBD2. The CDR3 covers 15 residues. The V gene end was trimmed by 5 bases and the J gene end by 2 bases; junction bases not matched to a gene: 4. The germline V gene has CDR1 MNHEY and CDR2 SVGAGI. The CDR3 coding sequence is TGTGCCAGCAGTCTAGCGGGGGGGCGGACCTACGAGCAGTACGTC. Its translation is CASSLAGGRTYEQYV.

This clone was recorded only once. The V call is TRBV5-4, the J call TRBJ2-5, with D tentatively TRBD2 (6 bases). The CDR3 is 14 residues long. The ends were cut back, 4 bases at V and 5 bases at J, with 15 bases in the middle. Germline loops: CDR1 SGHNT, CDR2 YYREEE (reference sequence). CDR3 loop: CASSARLESETQYF. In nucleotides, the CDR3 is TGTGCCAGCAGCGCTAGACTAGAAAGCGAGACCCAGTACTTC.

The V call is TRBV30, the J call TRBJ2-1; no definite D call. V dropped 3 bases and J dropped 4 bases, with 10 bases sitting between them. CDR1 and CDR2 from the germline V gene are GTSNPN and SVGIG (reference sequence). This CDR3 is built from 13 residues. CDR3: CAWRVSQYNEQFF. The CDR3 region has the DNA TGTGCCTGGAGAGTGTCCCAATACAATGAGCAGTTCTTC.

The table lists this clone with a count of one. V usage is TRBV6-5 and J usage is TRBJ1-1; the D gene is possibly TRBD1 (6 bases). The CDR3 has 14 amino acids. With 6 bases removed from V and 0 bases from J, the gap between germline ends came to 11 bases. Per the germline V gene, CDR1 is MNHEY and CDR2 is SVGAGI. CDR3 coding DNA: TGTGCCAGCAGGGTCGGACAGATGAACACTGAAGCTTTCTTT. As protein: CASRVGQMNTEAFF.

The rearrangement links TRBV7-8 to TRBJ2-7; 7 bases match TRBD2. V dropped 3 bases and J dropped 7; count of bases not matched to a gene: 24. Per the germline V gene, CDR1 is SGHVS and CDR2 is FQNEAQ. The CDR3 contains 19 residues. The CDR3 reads CASSLWWGWVWRGTLEQYV. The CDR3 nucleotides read TGTGCCAGCAGCTTGTGGTGGGGGTGGGTTTGGCGGGGGACCCTTGAGCAGTACGTC.

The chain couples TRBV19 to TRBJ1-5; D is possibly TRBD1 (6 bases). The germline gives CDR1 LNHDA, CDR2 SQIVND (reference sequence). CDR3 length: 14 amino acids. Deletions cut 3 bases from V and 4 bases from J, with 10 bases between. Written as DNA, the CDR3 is TGTGCCAGTAGTATCGGGGGGCGGAATCAGCCCCAGCATTTT. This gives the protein CASSIGGRNQPQHF.